These T cell receptor beta chains were read from a single sample in a study of T cells in Graves' hyperthyroidism and ophthalmopathy. TCRdb analysed the multiplex PCR reads with MiXCR anew, one entry per CDR3 protein. The sample records fewer than 750,000 distinct CDR3 sequences, about 14% being singletons. The sequenced sample consisted of blood. The source of these receptors is a woman between 45 and 65 years old with Graves' ophthalmopathy. CDR3s include the opening cysteine and the closing phenylalanine or tryptophan. Each record gives: D gene, V gene, clone size, J gene, CDR3 protein, CDR3 DNA. D genes are given only for firm matches. Clone sizes are given selectively: once, few, many, or a class where the clone is expanded.

>-|TRBV9|few|TRBJ2-7
CASSALASTSYEQYF
TGTGCCAGCAGCGCCCTTGCTAGCACCTCCTACGAGCAGTACTTC
>TRBD2|TRBV5-1|many|TRBJ2-1
CASRAGTSANNEQFF
TGCGCCAGCAGAGCCGGGACTAGCGCCAACAATGAGCAGTTCTTC
>-|TRBV28|many|TRBJ2-7
CASSLNLIAGQAVSYEQYF
TGTGCCAGCAGTTTAAACCTCATAGCGGGACAGGCGGTCTCCTACGAGCAGTACTTC
>-|TRBV4-3|few|TRBJ2-3
CASSQGAGGGFTDTQYF
TGCGCCAGCAGCCAAGGGGCCGGCGGCGGGTTCACAGATACGCAGTATTTT
>-|TRBV6-2/TRBV6-3|many|TRBJ2-1
CASSYPLDSEYNEQFF
TGTGCCAGCAGTTACCCGCTTGACAGTGAATACAATGAGCAGTTCTTC
>-|TRBV14|-|TRBJ1-6
CASSDLVESPLHF
TGTGCCAGCAGCGACCTGGTCGAATCACCCCTCCACTTT
>-|TRBV28|many|TRBJ1-5
CASRHNQGNQPQHF
TGTGCCAGCAGGCACAACCAGGGTAATCAGCCCCAGCATTTT
>TRBD1|TRBV27|few|TRBJ2-2
CASRGNRGNTGELFF
TGTGCCAGCAGGGGGAACAGGGGGAACACCGGGGAGCTGTTTTTT
>-|TRBV6-2/TRBV6-3|-|TRBJ1-6
CASSYPLGSSYNSPLHF
TGTGCCAGCAGTTACCCGTTGGGTAGCTCCTATAATTCACCCCTCCACTTT
>-|TRBV10-3|-|TRBJ2-7
CANTRNSTYEQYF
TGTGCCAACACTCGGAACTCTACCTACGAGCAGTACTTC
>-|TRBV20-1|many|TRBJ2-5
CSARVGASVQETQYF
TGCAGTGCTAGAGTGGGGGCGTCGGTGCAAGAGACCCAGTACTTC
>TRBD2|TRBV9|-|TRBJ2-2
CASTTSATGELFF
TGTGCCAGCACCACTAGCGCCACCGGGGAGCTGTTTTTT
>-|TRBV7-2|few|TRBJ1-5
CASSLAQGQPQHF
TGTGCCAGCAGCTTAGCGCAAGGGCAGCCCCAGCATTTT
>-|TRBV20-1|few|TRBJ2-2
CSARDGGLTGELFF
TGCAGTGCTAGAGATGGGGGACTCACCGGGGAGCTGTTTTTT
>-|TRBV4-3|-|TRBJ2-7
CASSQDAVARDTRSNEQYF
TGCGCCAGCAGCCAAGACGCGGTGGCCCGGGACACAAGGTCGAACGAGCAGTACTTC
>-|TRBV28|many|TRBJ2-5
CASSQQETQYF
TGTGCCAGCAGCCAACAAGAGACCCAGTACTTC
>-|TRBV28|many|TRBJ2-7
CASGDKTYEQYF
TGTGCCAGCGGGGACAAGACCTACGAGCAGTACTTC
>TRBD1|TRBV2|many|TRBJ2-1
CASSDTLGQGDHEQFF
TGTGCCAGCAGTGATACTTTAGGGCAGGGGGACCATGAGCAGTTCTTC
>TRBD1|TRBV3-1|-|TRBJ2-1
CASSQVDRAQQAYNEQFF
TGTGCCAGCAGCCAAGTGGACAGGGCACAACAAGCCTACAATGAGCAGTTCTTC
>-|TRBV6-2/TRBV6-3|few|TRBJ2-2
CATSAPNTGELFF
TGTGCCACCAGTGCGCCTAACACCGGGGAGCTGTTTTTT
>TRBD2|TRBV7-2|many|TRBJ2-1
CASSLDTASGRFGEQFF
TGTGCCAGCAGCTTAGATACGGCTAGCGGGAGATTCGGTGAGCAGTTCTTC
>TRBD1|TRBV10-3|few|TRBJ2-7
CAITWGQGALYEQYF
TGTGCCATCACCTGGGGACAGGGGGCTTTGTACGAGCAGTACTTC
>TRBD2|TRBV7-2|many|TRBJ2-5
CASSLETLAGGIRKTQYF
TGTGCCAGCAGCTTAGAAACCTTAGCGGGAGGGATTAGGAAGACCCAGTACTTC
>-|TRBV20-1|many|TRBJ2-5
CSAHNREGETQYF
TGCAGTGCCCACAACAGGGAGGGGGAGACCCAGTACTTC
>-|TRBV28|many|TRBJ1-2
CASDLSHRQGVPNYGYTF
TGTGCCAGCGACCTATCACACCGCCAAGGGGTTCCTAACTATGGCTACACCTTC
>-|TRBV12-3/TRBV12-4|many|TRBJ2-4
CASSPSGQGNIQYF
TGTGCCAGCAGCCCCTCGGGACAAGGAAACATTCAGTACTTC
>-|TRBV6-2/TRBV6-3|many|TRBJ2-7
CASIHGAGPSYEQYF
TGTGCCAGCATCCACGGGGCAGGACCCTCCTACGAGCAGTACTTC
>-|TRBV2|many|TRBJ2-1
CAVDQPGNNEQFF
TGTGCCGTGGACCAACCGGGGAACAATGAGCAGTTCTTC
>-|TRBV11-2|many|TRBJ2-5
CASSSSGTEETQYF
TGTGCCAGCAGCTCATCCGGGACGGAGGAGACCCAGTACTTC
>-|TRBV5-1|-|TRBJ1-2
CASSLDRPNYGYTF
TGCGCCAGCAGCTTGGACAGGCCAAACTATGGCTACACCTTC
>-|TRBV20-1|few|TRBJ2-3
CSARLRTTDTQYF
TGCAGTGCTAGACTTAGGACAACAGATACGCAGTATTTT
>TRBD2|TRBV20-1|-|TRBJ2-1
CSAPTSGGRNEQFF
TGCAGTGCCCCGACTAGCGGGGGGAGGAATGAGCAGTTCTTC
>-|TRBV6-2/TRBV6-3|many|TRBJ1-1
CASSPVGDWTEAFF
TGTGCCAGCAGCCCCGTGGGGGATTGGACTGAAGCTTTCTTT
>TRBD1|TRBV6-1|many|TRBJ2-1
CATRDRGDNEQFF
TGTGCCACCCGGGACAGGGGCGACAATGAGCAGTTCTTC
>-|TRBV20-1|few|TRBJ2-1
CSASRGISSYNEQFF
TGCAGTGCTAGCCGCGGGATATCTTCCTACAATGAGCAGTTCTTC
>TRBD2|TRBV4-1|-|TRBJ2-7
CASSQHLAASSYEQYF
TGCGCCAGCAGCCAACATCTAGCGGCGAGCTCCTACGAGCAGTACTTC
>-|TRBV13|many|TRBJ1-2
CASSRRTRVPYYGYTF
TGTGCCAGCAGCCGCCGCACGAGGGTACCATACTATGGCTACACCTTC
>-|TRBV27|-|TRBJ2-5
CASSLGYRWETQYF
TGTGCCAGCAGTTTAGGTTACAGGTGGGAGACCCAGTACTTC
>TRBD2|TRBV7-8|many|TRBJ2-1
CASSFPKTWEGLSRTNEQFF
TGTGCCAGCAGCTTCCCCAAAACGTGGGAGGGATTAAGTCGTACCAATGAGCAGTTCTTC
>-|TRBV12-3/TRBV12-4|many|TRBJ1-1
CASSLRALKAFF
TGTGCCAGCAGTTTGAGGGCGCTGAAAGCTTTCTTT
>-|TRBV2|many|TRBJ2-5
CASRAGSSLQETQYF
TGTGCCAGCAGAGCAGGGTCATCCCTACAAGAGACCCAGTACTTC
>TRBD2|TRBV7-9|many|TRBJ2-5
CASSLGLAGGPHQETQYF
TGTGCCAGCAGCTTAGGACTAGCGGGAGGGCCCCACCAAGAGACCCAGTACTTC
>-|TRBV6-2/TRBV6-3|many|TRBJ2-7
CASSYDIEGPAGEQYF
TGTGCCAGCAGTTACGATATTGAGGGACCGGCGGGGGAGCAGTACTTC
>TRBD2|TRBV19|few|TRBJ2-1
CASSMLASGSSYNEQFF
TGTGCCAGTAGTATGTTGGCTAGCGGAAGCTCCTACAATGAGCAGTTCTTC
>-|TRBV28|many|TRBJ1-4
CASSPSGNLEKLFF
TGTGCCAGCAGTCCCTCCGGGAACCTTGAAAAACTGTTTTTT
>-|TRBV27|few|TRBJ2-2
CASSLYGATGELFF
TGTGCCAGCAGTTTATATGGTGCCACCGGGGAGCTGTTTTTT
>-|TRBV29-1|-|TRBJ2-2
CSVAPRQGSGTGELFF
TGCAGCGTTGCCCCCAGACAGGGAAGCGGGACCGGGGAGCTGTTTTTT
>TRBD2|TRBV5-1|many|TRBJ2-5
CASSFLTSGRQETQYF
TGCGCCAGCAGCTTTTTGACTAGCGGGAGGCAAGAGACCCAGTACTTC
>TRBD1|TRBV6-5|-|TRBJ1-1
CASSYGGTGSHTEAFF
TGTGCCAGCAGTTACGGCGGGACAGGGAGCCACACTGAAGCTTTCTTT
>-|TRBV27|few|TRBJ2-2
CASSLDWANTGELFF
TGTGCCAGCAGTTTGGATTGGGCAAACACCGGGGAGCTGTTTTTT
>-|TRBV12-3/TRBV12-4|many|TRBJ2-5
CASSSPGAIETQYF
TGTGCCAGCAGTTCCCCAGGGGCTATAGAGACCCAGTACTTC
>TRBD2|TRBV28|many|TRBJ2-7
CASRAGGPTYEQYF
TGTGCCAGCAGGGCGGGAGGCCCGACCTACGAGCAGTACTTC
>-|TRBV12-3/TRBV12-4|few|TRBJ2-5
CASRRGSVETQYF
TGTGCCAGCCGGAGAGGTAGTGTGGAGACCCAGTACTTC
>-|TRBV28|many|TRBJ2-7
CASSLGPVGPQAQYF
TGTGCCAGCAGTTTGGGGCCGGTGGGACCTCAGGCGCAGTACTTC
>-|TRBV30|few|TRBJ1-4
CAWRYGSTNEKLFF
TGTGCCTGGAGATACGGGTCAACTAATGAAAAACTGTTTTTT
>-|TRBV20-1|many|TRBJ1-5
CSARVTGSNQPQHF
TGCAGTGCTAGAGTCACAGGTAGCAATCAGCCCCAGCATTTT
>-|TRBV28|many|TRBJ1-2
CASSLGTRGLYGYTF
TGTGCCAGCAGTTTAGGGACAAGGGGCCTCTATGGCTACACCTTC
>TRBD1|TRBV10-3|-|TRBJ2-1
CAISVLVGTVSGEQFF
TGTGCCATCAGTGTACTAGTAGGGACAGTCTCGGGTGAGCAGTTCTTC
>TRBD2|TRBV7-9|many|TRBJ2-6
CASSLGGLAGRGANVLTF
TGTGCCAGCAGCTTAGGCGGGCTAGCGGGTCGTGGGGCCAACGTCCTGACTTTC
>TRBD1|TRBV20-1|many|TRBJ2-7
CSAGTGVSYEQYF
TGCAGTGCTGGAACAGGGGTCTCCTACGAGCAGTACTTC